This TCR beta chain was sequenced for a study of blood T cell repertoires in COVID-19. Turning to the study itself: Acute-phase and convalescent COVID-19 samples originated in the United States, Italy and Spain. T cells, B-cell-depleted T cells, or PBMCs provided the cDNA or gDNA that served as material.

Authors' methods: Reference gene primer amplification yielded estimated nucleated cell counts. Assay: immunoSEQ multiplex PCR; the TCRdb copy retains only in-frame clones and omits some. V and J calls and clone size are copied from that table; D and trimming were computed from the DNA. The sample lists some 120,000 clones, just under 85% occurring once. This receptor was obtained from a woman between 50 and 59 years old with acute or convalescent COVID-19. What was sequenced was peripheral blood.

The CDR3 DNA follows: TGTGCCAGCAGTGGCAGGGCTGGCTATGGCTACACCTTC. Protein sequence: CASSGRAGYGYTF. The chain employs TRBV25-1 and TRBJ1-2, with D maybe TRBD1 (5 bases). In germline, CDR1 is MGHDK, CDR2 SYGVNS. The CDR3 is made up of 13 amino acids. Trimming cost V 4 bases and J 4 bases, with 10 bases left between them.